The entry that follows covers one TCR beta chain sequence. The antigen is not known. These data originate in a study of T cell responses to AZD1222 COVID-19 vaccine. Study-wide findings and caveats: Spike-specific TCR breadth and depth grew following two AZD1222 doses. Among vaccine-associated CD4 TCRs, coverage spanned spike, with dominance at 160-218 and 743-854. Just a handful of people given AZD1222 tested seropositive at baseline. Clonal diversity may have been underestimated in mostly white British donors.

V lost 4 bases and J lost 6, with 9 bases in between. There are 13 residues in the CDR3. Germline loops: CDR1 MRHNA, CDR2 SNTAGT. Sequencing used immunoSEQ multiplex PCR; TCRdb keeps in-frame clones, though not all of them. The table lists tens of thousands of clones, around 88% of them singletons. The TCR sequence derives from an adult in good health. V gene TRBV6-4 combines with J gene TRBJ1-4; possible D gene TRBD1, 6 bases. Sequenced material: peripheral blood, taken on day 0 of AZD1222 vaccination. The CDR3 region is CASSGTADEKLFF. The CDR3 DNA reads as TGTGCCAGCAGTGGGACAGCAGATGAAAAACTGTTTTTT.